The rows below give T cell receptor gamma chains drawn from one sample of a study of gamma-delta T cells after stem cell transplantation. TCRdb re-called the RT-PCR reads via CATT. The profile covers about 4,800 gamma-chain clones, with roughly a fifth appearing a single time and approximately 3.5% taken by the ten largest. The sample was gamma-delta T cells. The source of these receptors is a human donor. It is not recorded whose cells these are; they may come from a transplant donor. Each CDR3 is given with its conserved first and last residue. Clone size appears in some rows only: once, few, many, or a class for an expanded clone.

J gene | clone size | V gene | CDR3 protein | CDR3 DNA
TRGJ1/TRGJ2 | NA | TRGV5 | CATWAGYKKLF | TGTGCCACCTGGGCCGGATATAAGAAACTCTTT
TRGJP2 | NA | TRGV2 | CATWDGRGGDWIKTF | TGTGCCACCTGGGACGGGCGGGGCGGTGATTGGATCAAGACGTTT
TRGJ1/TRGJ2 | medium-sized | TRGV9 | CALWEVHKKLF | TGTGCCTTGTGGGAGGTGCATAAGAAACTCTTT
TRGJ1/TRGJ2 | few | TRGV9 | CALWEFWLF | TGTGCCTTGTGGGAATTTTGGCTCTTT
TRGJ1/TRGJ2 | few | TRGV3 | CAPWDRLYKKLF | TGTGCCCCCTGGGACAGGCTATATAAGAAACTCTTT
TRGJP | few | TRGV9 | CALWEVLGELGKKIKVF | TGTGCCTTGTGGGAGGTGCTGGGAGAATTGGGCAAAAAAATCAAGGTATTT
TRGJP | few | TRGV9 | CALWEVPQELGKKIKVF | TGTGCCTTGTGGGAGGTGCCCCAAGAGTTGGGCAAAAAAATCAAGGTATTT
TRGJP2 | NA | TRGV8 | CATWDRGSDWIKTF | TGTGCCACCTGGGATAGGGGTAGTGATTGGATCAAGACGTTT
TRGJ1/TRGJ2 | NA | TRGV3 | CATWDRPVERGELF | TGTGCCACCTGGGACAGGCCGGTGGAACGGGGGGAACTCTTT
TRGJ1/TRGJ2 | few | TRGV8 | CATWDDLRGKLF | TGTGCCACCTGGGATGACCTACGAGGGAAACTCTTT
TRGJ1/TRGJ2 | NA | TRGV2 | CATWDTRNYYKKLF | TGTGCCACCTGGGATACTCGTAATTATTATAAGAAACTCTTT
TRGJ1/TRGJ2 | NA | TRGV5 | CATWDRPRYKKLF | TGTGCCACCTGGGACAGGCCTCGTTATAAGAAACTCTTT
TRGJ1/TRGJ2 | few | TRGV4 | CATWDGKKLF | TGTGCCACCTGGGATGGGAAGAAACTCTTT
TRGJ1/TRGJ2 | NA | TRGV2 | CATWDGLDYYKKLF | TGTGCCACCTGGGACGGGCTCGATTATTATAAGAAACTCTTT
TRGJP | NA | TRGV9 | CALWVELGKKIKVF | TGTGCCTTGTGGGTAGAGTTGGGCAAAAAAATCAAGGTATTT
TRGJ1/TRGJ2 | few | TRGV3 | CATWDRVVNYYKKLF | TGTGCCACCTGGGACAGGGTTGTGAATTATTATAAGAAACTCTTT
TRGJ1/TRGJ2 | NA | TRGV4 | CATWVCTGRYYKKLF | TGTGCCACCTGGGTCTGCACGGGGCGATATTATAAGAAACTCTTT
TRGJP2 | NA | TRGV3 | CATWDRRSSSDWIKTF | TGTGCCACCTGGGACAGGCGAAGTAGTAGTGATTGGATCAAGACGTTT
TRGJ1/TRGJ2 | few | TRGV5 | CATWDRPRVGSQPYKKLF | TGTGCCACCTGGGACAGGCCCCGTGTAGGGTCTCAACCGTATAAGAAACTCTTT
TRGJ1/TRGJ2 | few | TRGV5 | CATWDGSNYYKKLF | TGTGCCACCTGGGACGGCTCGAATTATTATAAGAAACTCTTT
TRGJ1/TRGJ2 | few | TRGV8 | CATWALPSLNYYKKLF | TGTGCCACCTGGGCTCTCCCCTCTCTAAATTATTATAAGAAACTCTTT
TRGJ1/TRGJ2 | NA | TRGV4 | CATWDGNKKLF | TGTGCCACCTGGGATGGAAATAAGAAACTCTTT
TRGJ1/TRGJ2 | NA | TRGV5 | CATWDSYKKLF | TGTGCCACCTGGGACAGTTATAAAAAACTCTTT
TRGJP2 | few | TRGV3 | CATWDSLDWIKTF | TGTGCCACCTGGGACAGCTTAGATTGGATCAAGACGTTT
TRGJP1 | few | TRGV4 | CATWDAPYTTGWFKIF | TGTGCCACCTGGGATGCCCCGTATACCACTGGTTGGTTCAAGATATTT
TRGJ1/TRGJ2 | NA | TRGV5 | CATWDRRGKLF | TGTGCCACCTGGGACAGGCGGGGGAAACTCTTT
TRGJ1/TRGJ2 | NA | TRGV3 | CATWDRRRYKKLF | TGTGCCACCTGGGACAGGCGTCGTTATAAGAAACTCTTT
TRGJ1/TRGJ2 | NA | TRGV8 | CATRRNYYKKLF | TGTGCCACTAGACGGAATTATTATAAGAAACTCTTT
TRGJ1/TRGJ2 | few | TRGV3 | CATWFRDYKKLF | TGTGCCACCTGGTTCCGGGATTATAAGAAACTCTTT
TRGJ1/TRGJ2 | few | TRGV9 | CALWEVPLYYKKLF | TGTGCCTTGTGGGAGGTGCCCCTTTATTATAAGAAACTCTTT
TRGJ1/TRGJ2 | NA | TRGV3 | CATWDRDYYKKLF | TGTGCCACCTGGGACCGAGATTATTATAAGAAACTCTTT
TRGJ1/TRGJ2 | few | TRGV9 | CALWEVHRASYYKELF | TGTGCCTTGTGGGAGGTGCATAGGGCGAGTTATTATAAGGAACTCTTT
TRGJ1/TRGJ2 | NA | TRGV9 | CALWEVHLGYYKKLF | TGTGCCTTGTGGGAGGTGCACTTGGGTTATTATAAGAAACTCTTT
TRGJ1/TRGJ2 | few | TRGV2 | CATWDAYYYKKLF | TGTGCCACCTGGGACGCCTATTATTATAAGAAACTCTTT
TRGJ1/TRGJ2 | few | TRGV9 | CALWEVHPRCYKKLF | TGTGCCTTGTGGGAGGTGCATCCGAGGTGTTATAAGAAACTCTTT
TRGJ1/TRGJ2 | NA | TRGV3 | CATWDRQAYKKLF | TGTGCCACCTGGGACAGGCAGGCTTATAAGAAACTCTTT
TRGJ1/TRGJ2 | NA | TRGV3 | CATWDRWGYKKLF | TGTGCCACCTGGGACAGGTGGGGATATAAGAAACTCTTT
TRGJ1/TRGJ2 | few | TRGV4 | CATWDGDLNYYKKLF | TGTGCCACCTGGGACGGGGATTTGAATTATTATAAGAAACTCTTT
TRGJ1/TRGJ2 | NA | TRGV3 | CATWAVIYKKLF | TGTGCCACCTGGGCCGTCATTTATAAGAAACTCTTT
TRGJ1/TRGJ2 | few | TRGV9 | CALSKNYYKKLF | TGTGCCTTGTCCAAGAATTATTATAAGAAACTCTTT
TRGJ1/TRGJ2 | few | TRGV5 | CATWDRRGYYKKLF | TGTGCCACCTGGGACAGGCGGGGTTATTATAAGAAACTCTTT
TRGJ1/TRGJ2 | medium-sized | TRGV2 | CATWDGGLVNYKKLF | TGTGCCACCTGGGACGGGGGGCTGGTGAATTATAAGAAACTCTTT
TRGJP2 | NA | TRGV3 | CATWDRPKEAYIIGSDWIKTF | TGTGCCACCTGGGACAGGCCTAAAGAGGCTTATATCATCGGTAGTGATTGGATCAAGACGTTT
TRGJ1/TRGJ2 | few | TRGV4 | CATWGRPYYKKLF | TGTGCCACCTGGGGTCGGCCTTATTATAAGAAACTCTTT
TRGJ1/TRGJ2 | few | TRGV9 | CALWEVKLEYKKLF | TGTGCCTTGTGGGAGGTGAAATTGGAGTATAAGAAACTCTTT
TRGJ1/TRGJ2 | few | TRGV8 | CATWDSLYYKKLF | TGTGCCACCTGGGATAGTCTTTATTATAAGAAACTCTTT
TRGJ1/TRGJ2 | few | TRGV5 | CATWDGVLDYKKLF | TGTGCCACCTGGGACGGCGTTTTGGATTATAAGAAACTCTTT